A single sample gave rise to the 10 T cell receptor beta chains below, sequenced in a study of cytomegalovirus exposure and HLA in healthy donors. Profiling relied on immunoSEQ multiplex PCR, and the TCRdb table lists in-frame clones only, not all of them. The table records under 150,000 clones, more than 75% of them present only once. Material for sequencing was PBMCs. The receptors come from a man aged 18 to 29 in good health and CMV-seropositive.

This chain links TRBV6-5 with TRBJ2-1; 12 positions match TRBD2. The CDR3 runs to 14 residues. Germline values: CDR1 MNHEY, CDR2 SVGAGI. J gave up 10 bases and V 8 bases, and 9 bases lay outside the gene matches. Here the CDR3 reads CASLPSGGGREQFF. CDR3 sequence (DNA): TGTGCCAGCCTCCCTAGCGGGGGGGGCAGGGAGCAGTTCTTC.

The DNA for the CDR3 is TGTGCCAGCAGGGGGACTAGCGGGAGGGCCCACGAGCAGTACTTC. This translates into CASRGTSGRAHEQYF. The rearrangement uses TRBV27 and TRBJ2-7; 16 bases map to TRBD2. Germline-derived CDR1 and CDR2 are MNHEY and SMNVEV (reference sequence). Germline trimming cut 6 bases from V and 5 bases from J; bases unmatched to any gene: 4. The CDR3 loop spans 15 amino acids.

The CDR3 loop reads CASSEKTGPYEQYF. The CDR3, as DNA: TGTGCCAGTAGTGAGAAGACAGGTCCCTACGAGCAGTACTTC. This chain uses TRBV19 with TRBJ2-7, with D possibly matching TRBD1 (6 bases). The ends were cut back, 5 bases at V and 2 bases at J, with 13 bases in the middle. This CDR3 spans 14 amino acids. From germline, CDR1 is LNHDA and CDR2 SQIVND (reference sequence).

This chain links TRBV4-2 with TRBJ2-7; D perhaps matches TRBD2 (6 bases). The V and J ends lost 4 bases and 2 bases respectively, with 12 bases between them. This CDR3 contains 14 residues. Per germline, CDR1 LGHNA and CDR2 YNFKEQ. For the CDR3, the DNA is TGTGCCAGCAGCCCCGAGCGGGCAGCCTACGAGCAGTACTTC. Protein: CASSPERAAYEQYF.

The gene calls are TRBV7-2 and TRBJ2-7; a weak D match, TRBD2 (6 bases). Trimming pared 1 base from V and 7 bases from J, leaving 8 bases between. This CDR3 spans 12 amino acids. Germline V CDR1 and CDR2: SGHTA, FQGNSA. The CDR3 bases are TGTGCCAGCAGCTTAGTTGCGGGGGAGCAGTACTTC. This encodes CASSLVAGEQYF.

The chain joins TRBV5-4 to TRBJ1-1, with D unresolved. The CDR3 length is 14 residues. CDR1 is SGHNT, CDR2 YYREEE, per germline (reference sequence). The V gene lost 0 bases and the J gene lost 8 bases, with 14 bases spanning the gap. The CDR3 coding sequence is TGTGCCAGCAGCTTGGGGTCATGGGCAGCAGAAGCTTTCTTT. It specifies CASSLGSWAAEAFF.

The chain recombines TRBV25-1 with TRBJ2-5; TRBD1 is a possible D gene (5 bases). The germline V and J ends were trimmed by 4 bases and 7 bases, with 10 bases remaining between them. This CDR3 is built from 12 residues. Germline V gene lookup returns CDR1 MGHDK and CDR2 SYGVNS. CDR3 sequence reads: CASSAGPATQYF. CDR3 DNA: TGTGCCAGCAGTGCAGGGCCCGCGACCCAGTACTTC.

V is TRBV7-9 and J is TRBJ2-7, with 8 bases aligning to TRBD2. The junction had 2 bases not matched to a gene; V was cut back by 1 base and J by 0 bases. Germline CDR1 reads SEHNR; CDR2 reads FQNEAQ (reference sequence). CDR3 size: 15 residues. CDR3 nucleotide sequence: TGTGCCAGCAGCTTAGGTGGGACTAGCTCCTACGAGCAGTACTTC. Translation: CASSLGGTSSYEQYF.

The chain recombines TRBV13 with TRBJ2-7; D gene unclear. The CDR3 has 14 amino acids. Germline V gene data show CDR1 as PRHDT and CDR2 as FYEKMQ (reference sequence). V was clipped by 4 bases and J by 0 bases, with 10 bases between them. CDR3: CASSYNRGSYEQYF. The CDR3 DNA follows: TGTGCCAGCAGCTACAACCGTGGCTCCTACGAGCAGTACTTC.

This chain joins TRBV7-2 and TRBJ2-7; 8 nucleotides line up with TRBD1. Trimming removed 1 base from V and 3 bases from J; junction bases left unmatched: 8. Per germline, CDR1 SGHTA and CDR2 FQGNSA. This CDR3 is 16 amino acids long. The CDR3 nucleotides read TGTGCCAGCAGCTTAGTCGACAGGGGCCATTACTACGAGCAGTACTTC. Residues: CASSLVDRGHYYEQYF.